The 14 T cell receptor beta chains below all came from one sample that was sequenced in a study of shared clonotypes between healthy human individuals. The assay was immunoSEQ multiplex PCR, and TCRdb's table has in-frame clones only and misses some. The repertoire holds around 2.3 million clones, with approximately 96% as singletons. Sequenced: naive CD4+ T cells sorted from blood. Subset here: CD45RA+ positively selected. These receptor sequences come from a man aged 18 to 29 in good health.

J is TRBJ2-6 and V is TRBV7-8; no firm D call. The V and J ends lost 1 base and 2 bases respectively, with 9 bases between them. Germline V CDR1 and CDR2: SGHVS, FQNEAQ. The CDR3 is 16 amino acids. The CDR3 sequence is CASSLVMPAGANVLTF. DNA for the CDR3: TGTGCCAGCAGCTTAGTGATGCCTGCTGGGGCCAACGTCCTGACTTTC.

The chain has TRBV18 and TRBJ1-5; no firm D call. Germline lookup yields CDR1 KGHSH and CDR2 LQKENI. V shed 3 bases and J shed 1 base, with 7 bases lying between them. This CDR3 region has 14 residues. The CDR3 protein is CASSPPVSNQPQHF. The CDR3 bases are TGTGCCAGCTCACCGCCGGTAAGCAATCAGCCCCAGCATTTT.

V gene TRBV5-6 combines with J gene TRBJ2-2; TRBD2 matches at 8 bases. Per the germline V gene, CDR1 is SGHDT and CDR2 is YYEEEE. Trimming removed 4 bases from V and 4 bases from J; junction bases left unmatched: 9. This CDR3 is built from 16 residues. CDR3 region: CASSVGAGGTTGELFF. DNA for the CDR3: TGTGCCAGCAGCGTAGGGGCGGGGGGAACCACCGGGGAGCTGTTTTTT.

The chain combines TRBV4-3 with TRBJ1-4, with D possibly TRBD1 on 6 matching bases. V was pared by 1 base and J by 0 bases, with 15 bases between. This CDR3 comprises 18 residues. Germline V gene lookup returns CDR1 LGHNA and CDR2 YSLEER. The CDR3 spells CASSQGGYGGTTNEKLFF. CDR3 in DNA: TGCGCCAGCAGCCAAGGCGGTTATGGGGGCACAACTAATGAAAAACTGTTTTTT.

Regarding this clone: Other nucleotide sequences in the sample specify the same CDR3. The chain joins TRBV9 to TRBJ2-5; either TRBD1 or TRBD2 may fit D (6 bases each). CDR1 and CDR2 from the germline V gene are SGDLS and YYNGEE. The V end was cut by 0 bases, the J end by 5 bases, with 11 bases between. CDR3 length: 14 amino acids. Written as DNA, the CDR3 is TGTGCCAGCAGCGTAGAGTTAGGGGGGGAGACCCAGTACTTC. This translates into CASSVELGGETQYF.

The chain has TRBV5-4 and TRBJ1-1; D uncertain. From germline, CDR1 is SGHNT and CDR2 YYREEE (reference sequence). Trimming shortened V by 1 base and J by 7 bases, and 14 bases separated the two germline ends. The CDR3 has 14 residues. CDR3 residues: CASSLNNPSGEAFF. The DNA for the CDR3 is TGTGCCAGCAGCTTGAACAACCCCAGTGGTGAAGCTTTCTTT.

This chain joins TRBV11-2 and TRBJ1-1, with 7 nucleotides matching TRBD1. Losses at the gene ends were 1 base for V and 0 bases for J; bases not matched to a gene: 5. CDR1 is SGHAT and CDR2 is FQNNGV in the germline V gene. CDR3 length equals 16 residues. DNA for the CDR3: TGTGCCAGCAGCTTAGGAGCAGGGGGGATGAACACTGAAGCTTTCTTT. It yields the protein CASSLGAGGMNTEAFF.

This sequence joins TRBV5-6 and TRBJ2-6; D is undetermined. From germline, CDR1 is SGHDT and CDR2 YYEEEE. V shed 2 bases and J shed 2 bases, with 5 bases lying between them. This CDR3 comprises 14 residues. The CDR3 loop is CASSLGTGANVLTF. As DNA, the CDR3 is TGTGCCAGCAGCTTAGGGACTGGGGCCAACGTCCTGACTTTC.

The chain's CDR3 is CASSLITADTQYF. The DNA for the CDR3 is TGCGCCAGCAGCCTCATCACGGCAGATACGCAGTATTTT. The chain joins TRBV5-1 to TRBJ2-3; no reliable D call. V lost 4 bases and J 4 bases, leaving 10 bases between the germline ends. This CDR3 spans 13 amino acids. Germline CDR1 and CDR2: SGHRS and YFSETQ.

The J gene is TRBJ1-1, the V gene TRBV6-1; maybe TRBD1 (5 bases). This CDR3 comprises 16 residues. V lost 2 bases, J lost 1 base, and 14 bases lay in between. The germline V gene encodes CDR1 MNHNS and CDR2 SASEGT. The DNA of the CDR3 is TGTGCCAGCAGTGAAAGGGGTGTCAGGCAGAACACTGAAGCTTTCTTT. Translating it yields CASSERGVRQNTEAFF.

V gene TRBV29-1 combines with J gene TRBJ2-4; 9 bases map to TRBD1. The CDR3 totals 16 residues. Germline V gene lookup returns CDR1 SQVTM and CDR2 ANQGSEA. The junction had 16 bases not matched to a gene; V was cut back by 6 bases and J by 7 bases. CDR3 sequence reads: CSVAGRQGGFGNIQYF. DNA of the CDR3: TGCAGCGTCGCCGGTAGACAGGGGGGGTTCGGGAACATTCAGTACTTC.

This chain connects TRBV7-2 to TRBJ2-7; D is ambiguous. The germline V gene has CDR1 SGHTA and CDR2 FQGNSA. This CDR3 comprises 15 residues. Trimming shortened V by 2 bases and J by 5 bases, and 16 bases separated the two germline ends. DNA for the CDR3: TGTGCCAGCAGCTTAAGTGGATACAGTCACGACGAGCAGTACTTC. Translation gives CASSLSGYSHDEQYF.

The chain couples TRBV7-2 to TRBJ2-7, with D tentatively TRBD1 (6 bases). The germline V gene has CDR1 SGHTA and CDR2 FQGNSA. The CDR3 covers 14 residues. Trimming shortened V by 5 bases and J by 4 bases, and 15 bases separated the two germline ends. CDR3 coding DNA: TGTGCCAGCAGCATCGGACAGCCCGGGTACGAGCAGTACTTC. Protein sequence: CASSIGQPGYEQYF.

The chain recombines TRBV9 with TRBJ2-1, with 10 bases matching TRBD2. The ends lost 0 bases at V and 8 bases at J; junction bases unmatched: 8. The CDR3 sequence is 16 residues long. Germline V gene sequence: CDR1 SGDLS, CDR2 YYNGEE. CDR3 amino acids: CASSVAGSGGVHEQFF. In DNA, the CDR3 is TGTGCCAGCAGCGTAGCTGGAAGCGGGGGGGTCCATGAGCAGTTCTTC.